One sample yielded the 14 T cell receptor beta chains listed below, sequenced in a study of CD8+CD57+ T cells in acquired aplastic anemia. Those patients picked for sequencing had displayed CD8+CD57+ cell expansion on flow cytometry. TCR beta VDJ and CDR3 profiling used genomic DNA as template. In TCRdb, the reads were re-called with MiXCR into one record per CDR3 protein. The sample records 150,000 to 160,000 distinct CDR3 sequences, about 48% being singletons. Input material: sorted CD4+, CD8+, or CD8+CD57+ T cells (not recorded which) from PBMCs. The receptor set was obtained from a human donor with aplastic anemia.

About this clonotype: This may arise from a read error, as a much more abundant clone is one base away. The chain is built from TRBV2 and TRBJ2-1; the match to TRBD2 covers 7 bases. There are 15 residues in the CDR3. The J segment lost 5 bases and the V segment lost 5 bases, leaving 9 bases of the junction unmatched. CDR1 and CDR2 (germline): SNHLY, FYNNEI. CDR3 coding DNA: TGTGCCAGCAGTTCCAGCGGGGATCCACACAATGAGCAGTTCTTC. Translating it yields CASSSSGDPHNEQFF.

The V call is TRBV6-2 or TRBV6-3, the J call TRBJ2-5; a possible D gene is TRBD1 (6 bases). This CDR3 contains 18 residues. V lost 2 bases to trimming and J lost 5 bases, with 24 bases between them. Germline V CDR1 and CDR2: MNHEY, SVGEGT. CDR3 DNA sequence: TGTGCCAGCAGTTACGACGGCGTGGGACAAAAAGCTTGGGAGACCCAGTACTTC. As protein: CASSYDGVGQKAWETQYF.

The chain uses TRBV29-1 and TRBJ1-1; 7 bases are a match to TRBD1. CDR3 size: 15 residues. Per the germline V gene, CDR1 is SQVTM and CDR2 is ANQGSEA. Trimming removed 4 bases from V and 0 bases from J; junction bases left unmatched: 8. CDR3 sequence reads: CSVVATGPMNTEAFF. Written as DNA, the CDR3 is TGCAGCGTTGTGGCGACAGGGCCCATGAACACTGAAGCTTTCTTT.

This clonotype was counted ten times or more. The chain recombines TRBV6-5 with TRBJ2-7, with D possibly matching TRBD1 (6 bases). V shed 2 bases and J shed 6 bases, with 20 bases lying between them. The germline CDR1 and CDR2 sequences are MNHEY and SVGAGI. CDR3 size: 16 residues. This CDR3 reads CASSYGQTRSPSEQYF. CDR3 nucleotide sequence: TGTGCCAGCAGTTACGGACAGACCCGAAGCCCGAGCGAGCAGTACTTC.

This clonotype was counted at least ten times. The chain uses TRBV29-1 and TRBJ2-5, with D possibly TRBD1 on 6 matching bases. Trimming removed 6 bases from V and 2 bases from J, with 16 bases in between. Germline loops: CDR1 SQVTM, CDR2 ANQGSEA. CDR3 length: 14 residues. In DNA form, the CDR3 reads TGCAGCGTAGCCGGGACACCTTCTCAAGAGACCCAGTACTTC. Translation: CSVAGTPSQETQYF.

This chain joins TRBV9 and TRBJ2-1, with TRBD2 matching over 15 bases. CDR1 SGDLS and CDR2 YYNGEE come from the germline V gene. The CDR3 covers 17 residues. V lost 4 bases, J lost 2 bases, and 4 bases stayed unmatched. CDR3 bases: TGTGCCAGCAGCACAGGGACTAGCGGGGGGACCTACAATGAGCAGTTCTTC. Translation: CASSTGTSGGTYNEQFF.

The rearrangement uses TRBV2 and TRBJ2-3; 7 nucleotides line up with TRBD2. The CDR3 runs 15 residues. The V and J ends lost 3 bases and 2 bases, in that order; junction bases with no gene match: 5. The germline V gene has CDR1 SNHLY and CDR2 FYNNEI. The CDR3: CASSETAGTTDTQYF. The CDR3 region has the DNA TGTGCCAGCAGTGAGACAGCGGGGACCACAGATACGCAGTATTTT.

CDR3: CASSQGVDRVGSGNTIYF. Here the CDR3 DNA reads TGCGCCAGCAGCCAAGGGGTGGACAGGGTTGGTTCTGGAAACACCATATATTTT. This chain uses TRBV4-3 with TRBJ1-3; 8 nucleotides match TRBD1. The CDR3 consists of 18 residues. Losses at the gene ends were 1 base for V and 1 base for J; bases not matched to a gene: 9. Germline V CDR1 and CDR2: LGHNA, YSLEER.

This clonotype appeared many times. The chain joins TRBV6-2 or TRBV6-3 to TRBJ2-3; TRBD1 aligns across 8 bases. The CDR3 is 14 amino acids. The V segment lost 5 bases and the J segment 2 bases; nucleotides outside the gene matches: 3. Per the germline V gene, CDR1 is MNHEY and CDR2 is SVGEGT. The DNA of the CDR3 is TGTGCCAGCAGTGGGGGACAGGCCACAGATACGCAGTATTTT. It encodes CASSGGQATDTQYF.

The chain carries TRBV9 and TRBJ1-1; D gene uncertain. V shed 0 bases and J shed 4 bases, with 10 bases lying between them. Germline CDR1 SGDLS, CDR2 YYNGEE. The CDR3 is 14 residues long. CDR3 nucleotides: TGTGCCAGCAGCGTAGGATTCTCGGGCACTGAAGCTTTCTTT. It codes for CASSVGFSGTEAFF.

With regard to this clonotype: Since a much larger clone is just one base distant, this may be a read error. V gene TRBV6-5 combines with J gene TRBJ2-5; no definite D call. Germline CDR1 and CDR2: MNHEY and SVGAGI. V lost 0 bases, J lost 4 bases, and 12 bases lay in between. The CDR3 length is 15 residues. The CDR3 DNA follows: TGTGCCAGCAGTTACTCCCCGACACGAACAGAGACCCAGTACTTC. Residues: CASSYSPTRTETQYF.

This clonotype has a count of ten or more. The chain is built from TRBV5-4 and TRBJ2-5; a weak D match, TRBD2 (7 bases). Between the trimmed V and J ends, which lost 1 base and 5 bases, there was a span of 12 bases. The CDR3 spans 14 residues. From germline, CDR1 is SGHNT and CDR2 YYREEE (reference sequence). CDR3 sequence (DNA): TGTGCCAGCAGCTTGTTGGGAGGGGGGGAGACCCAGTACTTC. Translated: CASSLLGGGETQYF.

Concerning this clonotype itself: One junction end disagrees with the germline gene, perhaps due to a read error. The rearrangement links TRBV3-1 to TRBJ2-3; D is unclear. Germline loops: CDR1 LGHDT, CDR2 YNNKEL (reference sequence). This CDR3 has 14 residues. This CDR3 reads CASSQEVYTDTRYF. The CDR3 region has the DNA TGTGCCAGCAGCCAAGAGGTGTACACAGATACGCGGTATTTT.

About this clonotype: A single base separates this from a much larger clone, so it may be a read error. The chain combines TRBV7-9 with TRBJ2-5; D gene unclear. Between the trimmed V and J ends, which lost 5 bases and 5 bases, there was a span of 15 bases. CDR3 size: 14 residues. Germline values: CDR1 SEHNR, CDR2 FQNEAQ (reference sequence). CDR3 sequence reads: CASSPPLKMETQYF. CDR3 bases: TGTGCCAGCAGCCCCCCCCTAAAGATGGAGACCCAGTACTTC.